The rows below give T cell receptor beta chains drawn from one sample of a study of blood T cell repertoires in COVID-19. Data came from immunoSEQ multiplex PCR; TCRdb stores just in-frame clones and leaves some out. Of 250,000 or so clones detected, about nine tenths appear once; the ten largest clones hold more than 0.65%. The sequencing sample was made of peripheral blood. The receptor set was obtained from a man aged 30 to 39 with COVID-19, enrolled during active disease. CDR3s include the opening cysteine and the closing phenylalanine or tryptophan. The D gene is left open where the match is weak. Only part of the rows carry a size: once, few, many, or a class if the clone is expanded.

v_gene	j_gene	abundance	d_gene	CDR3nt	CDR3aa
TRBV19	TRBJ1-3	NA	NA	TGTGCCAGTAGTATTGGGGGGGCCGGAAACACCATATATTTT	CASSIGGAGNTIYF
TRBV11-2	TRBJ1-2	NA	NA	TGTGCCAGCAGAAGCCTAAGGACAAGTGGCTACACCTTC	CASRSLRTSGYTF
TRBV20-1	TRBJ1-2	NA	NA	TGCAGTGCTAGTCCCCCGGGAAGACAAAACTATGGCTACACCTTC	CSASPPGRQNYGYTF
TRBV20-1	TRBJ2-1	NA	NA	TGCAGTGCTAGTGACGGGGGCTCCTACAATGAGCAGTTCTTC	CSASDGGSYNEQFF
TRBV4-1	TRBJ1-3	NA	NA	TGCGCCAGCAGCCAAGATCTCGGGGGGATCTCTGGAAACACCATATATTTT	CASSQDLGGISGNTIYF
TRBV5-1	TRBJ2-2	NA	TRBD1	TGCGCCAGCAGCCGGGACAGGCGAGACGGGGAGCTGTTTTTT	CASSRDRRDGELFF
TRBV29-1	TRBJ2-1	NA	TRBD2	TGCAGCGTTGGGGCTTTCGCGGGGGGCTACAATGAGCAGTTCTTC	CSVGAFAGGYNEQFF
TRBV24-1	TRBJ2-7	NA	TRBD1	TGTGCCACCAGTGACCGAAAGACAGGGTCCTACGAGCAGTACTTC	CATSDRKTGSYEQYF
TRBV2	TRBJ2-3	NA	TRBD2	TGTGCCTCCCGGGGGGGCGGGGCAGATACGCAGTATTTT	CASRGGGADTQYF
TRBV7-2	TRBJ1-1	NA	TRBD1	TGTGCCAGCAGCTTAGCCCCCGGGACAGTTATGAACACTGAAGCTTTCTTT	CASSLAPGTVMNTEAFF
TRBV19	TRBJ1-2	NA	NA	TGTGCCAGTAGTATCCACGGGAACTATGGCTACACCTTC	CASSIHGNYGYTF
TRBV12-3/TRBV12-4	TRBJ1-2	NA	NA	TGTGCCAGCAGTCCGACAGGCTATGGCTACACCTTC	CASSPTGYGYTF
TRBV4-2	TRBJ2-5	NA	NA	TGTGCCAGCAGCCAAGTTAGGGGGGGCCAAGAGACCCAGTACTTC	CASSQVRGGQETQYF
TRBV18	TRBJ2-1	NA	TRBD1	TGTGCCAGCTCACCGGGACAGTCCCTCGGGGAGCAGTTCTTC	CASSPGQSLGEQFF
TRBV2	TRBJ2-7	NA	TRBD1	TGTGCCAGCAGTCAAGACGGACAGGTTTACGAGCAGTACTTC	CASSQDGQVYEQYF
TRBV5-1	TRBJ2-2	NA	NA	TGCGCCAGCAGCTCAAACAGGGCAACCGGGGAGCTGTTTTTT	CASSSNRATGELFF
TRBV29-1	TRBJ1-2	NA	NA	TGCAGCGTTGAAGCATCGGGATACAGCTACACCTTC	CSVEASGYSYTF
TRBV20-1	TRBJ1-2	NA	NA	TGCAGTGCTAGTGCGGTGGGTTCGGGCTATGGCTACACCTTC	CSASAVGSGYGYTF
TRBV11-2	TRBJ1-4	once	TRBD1	TGTGCCAGCAGCTTGCAGGGGGCGCAGGCGGAAAAACTGTTTTTT	CASSLQGAQAEKLFF
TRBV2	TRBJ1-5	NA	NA	TGTGCCAGCAGTGGGGCCCTTCGAGATCAGCCCCAGCATTTT	CASSGALRDQPQHF
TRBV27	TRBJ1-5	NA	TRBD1	TGTGCCAGCAGTTCCGGGACAGGGGGCTATCAGCCCCAGCATTTT	CASSSGTGGYQPQHF
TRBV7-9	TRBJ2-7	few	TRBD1	TGTGCCAGCAGCTCGGGACAGGGGCATAACGAGCAGTACTTC	CASSSGQGHNEQYF
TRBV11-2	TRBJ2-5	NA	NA	TGTGCCAGCAGCCCCCGCCTGCGGCAGAGAGGAGAGACCCAGTACTTC	CASSPRLRQRGETQYF
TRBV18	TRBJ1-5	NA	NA	TGTGCCAGCTCTGCGAGTAGCAATCAGCCCCAGCATTTT	CASSASSNQPQHF
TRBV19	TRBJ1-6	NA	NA	TGTGCCAGTAGAGAAGGGGGTCCCGGGACGGTGAGCTCCTATAATTCACCCCTCCACTTT	CASREGGPGTVSSYNSPLHF
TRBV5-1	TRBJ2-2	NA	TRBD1	TGCGCCAGCAGCTTGGGACAGGGTACCACCGGGGAGCTGTTTTTT	CASSLGQGTTGELFF
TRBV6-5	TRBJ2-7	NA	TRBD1	TGTGCCAGCAAACTCGACAGGGGATCGGACTACGAGCAGTACTTC	CASKLDRGSDYEQYF
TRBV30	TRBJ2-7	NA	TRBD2	TGTGCCTGGAGTGTACCGGGAGGGTTGGGGTACGAGCAGTACTTC	CAWSVPGGLGYEQYF
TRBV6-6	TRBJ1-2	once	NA	TGTGCCAGCAGCCCCAGGGGATTAGATGGCTACACCTTC	CASSPRGLDGYTF
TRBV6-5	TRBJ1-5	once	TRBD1	TGTGCCAGCAGTCGGGGACAGATCAATCAGCCCCAGCATTTT	CASSRGQINQPQHF
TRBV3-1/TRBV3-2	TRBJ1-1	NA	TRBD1	TGTGCCAGCAGCGGCCGACAGGGGGAAACTGAAGCTTTCTTT	CASSGRQGETEAFF
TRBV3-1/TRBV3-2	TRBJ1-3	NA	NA	TGTGCCAGCAGCCTACAGGGAGCTGGAAACACCATATATTTT	CASSLQGAGNTIYF
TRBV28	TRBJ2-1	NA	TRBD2	TGTGCCAGCGGACCGACTAGCGGGGGGGCCTCCTACAATGAGCAGTTCTTC	CASGPTSGGASYNEQFF
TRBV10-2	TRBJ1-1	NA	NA	TGCGCCAGCAGTGAGCGGCAGGAGAACACTGAAGCTTTCTTT	CASSERQENTEAFF
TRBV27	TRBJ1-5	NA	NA	TGTGCCAGCAGTTCCCGTATGCGGGTAGGCAATCAGCCCCAGCATTTT	CASSSRMRVGNQPQHF
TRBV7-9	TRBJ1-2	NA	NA	TGTGCCAGCAGCTTGGGAGGGGACTATGGCTACACCTTC	CASSLGGDYGYTF
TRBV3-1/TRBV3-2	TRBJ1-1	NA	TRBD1	TGTGCCAGCAGCCAAGATTGGGGACAGGGGAGCACTGAAGCTTTCTTT	CASSQDWGQGSTEAFF
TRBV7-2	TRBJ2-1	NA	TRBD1	TGTGCCAGCAGCTTAGGGACAGGGGGCCATAATGAGCAGTTCTTC	CASSLGTGGHNEQFF
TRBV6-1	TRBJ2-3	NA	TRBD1	TGTGCCAGCAGTGCCAGGGGGCCGGGCGACTTAGATACGCAGTATTTT	CASSARGPGDLDTQYF
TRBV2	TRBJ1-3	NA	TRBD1	TGTGCCAGCAGAGGCTTCGGACAGGGGATAGAACGAAACACCATATATTTT	CASRGFGQGIERNTIYF
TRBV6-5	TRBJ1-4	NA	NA	TGTGCCAGCAGTTACTCCGCCCCTGATGCGAATGAAAAACTGTTTTTT	CASSYSAPDANEKLFF
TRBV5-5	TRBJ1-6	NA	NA	TGTGCCAGCAGCCCCCATTATGGGCTCAATAATTCACCCCTCCACTTT	CASSPHYGLNNSPLHF
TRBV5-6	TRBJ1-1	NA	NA	TGTGCCAGCAGCTTGGTGGAGGTCTACTACACTGAAGCTTTCTTT	CASSLVEVYYTEAFF
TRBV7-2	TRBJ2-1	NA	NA	TGTGCCAGCAGCTTAGATCCCGACAGCTACAATGAGCAGTTCTTC	CASSLDPDSYNEQFF
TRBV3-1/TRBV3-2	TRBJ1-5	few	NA	TGTGCCAGCAGCCACGCAGGTCCCAATCAGCCCCAGCATTTT	CASSHAGPNQPQHF
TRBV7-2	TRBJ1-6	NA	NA	TGTGCCAGCCTCCCGGGGGGCTCCTATAATTCACCCCTCCACTTT	CASLPGGSYNSPLHF
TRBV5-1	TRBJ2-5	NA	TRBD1	TGCGCCAGCAGATCGACAGGGGGGATCGAGACCCAGTACTTC	CASRSTGGIETQYF
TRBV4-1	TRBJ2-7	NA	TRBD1	TGCGCCAGCAGCCAAGATCTTGACAGGGGGGTCGGGGAGCAGTACTTC	CASSQDLDRGVGEQYF
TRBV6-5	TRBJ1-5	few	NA	TGTGCCAGCAGAGGGCAGGGGAATCAGCCCCAGCATTTT	CASRGQGNQPQHF
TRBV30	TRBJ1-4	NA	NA	TGTGCCTGGATGGGGGGGTCCGCTAATGAAAAACTGTTTTTT	CAWMGGSANEKLFF
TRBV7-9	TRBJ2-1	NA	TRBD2	TGTGCCAGCAGCTTAGTGGGTAGGGGAGGGCTCTTC	CASSLVGRGGLF
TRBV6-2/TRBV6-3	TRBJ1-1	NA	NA	TGTGCCAGCAGCCCCCCCCGACAGCGAAACACTGAAGCTTTCTTT	CASSPPRQRNTEAFF
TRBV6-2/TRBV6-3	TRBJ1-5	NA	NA	TGTGCCAGCAGTTACTCGACAGAGCATCAGCCCCAGCATTTT	CASSYSTEHQPQHF